These 25 T cell receptor beta chains came from one sample sequenced in a study of T cell repertoires in cytomegalovirus infection. What these receptors recognize is not known. TCRdb independently ran MiXCR on the reads; one entry per CDR3 protein. Of about 890,000 distinct CDR3 sequences in the sample, under 40% are singletons; the top ten hold about an eighth. Sequencing was performed on cultured CD8+ T cells from PBMCs, taken from culture after CMV antigen stimulation. These receptors originate from a human donor in good health (CMV status not recorded). Some clones in this sample may be carry-over from other donors' samples.

The V call is TRBV11-2, the J call TRBJ2-5; D is perhaps TRBD2 (7 bases). From germline, CDR1 is SGHAT and CDR2 FQNNGV. V lost 4 bases, J lost 4 bases, and 16 bases lay in between. The CDR3 has 15 amino acids. CDR3 nucleotides: TGTGCCAGCAGCTCGGCTTACAGGGAGGGAGAGACCCAGTACTTC. Translation gives CASSSAYREGETQYF.

This clonotype came up a few times. The chain is built from TRBV12-3 or TRBV12-4 and TRBJ2-5, with D possibly being TRBD1 (5 bases). The CDR3 is 14 residues long. V was cut by 8 bases and J by 7 bases, with 20 bases left in between. The CDR3 reads CASSIQGFRVTQYF. As DNA, the CDR3 is TGTGCCAGCTCTATCCAGGGTTTCCGGGTGACCCAGTACTTC.

This clonotype was observed a handful of times. V gene TRBV12-3 or TRBV12-4 combines with J gene TRBJ2-1; possible D gene TRBD1, 5 bases. This CDR3 region has 14 residues. V lost 7 bases and J 5 bases, leaving 15 bases between the germline ends. The CDR3 protein is CASTADTEDNEQFF. The CDR3, as DNA: TGTGCCAGCACCGCGGACACAGAAGACAATGAGCAGTTCTTC.

This clonotype was detected many times. The genes are TRBV7-9 and TRBJ1-4; the D is unclear. This CDR3 has 14 residues. Germline V gene lookup returns CDR1 SEHNR and CDR2 FQNEAQ (reference sequence). V lost 6 bases, J lost 7 bases, and 15 bases lay in between. The CDR3 reads CASSPEDQREKLFF. The CDR3, as DNA: TGTGCCAGCAGTCCAGAGGATCAGCGTGAAAAACTGTTTTTT.

In its sample, this clonotype was seen many times. The chain recombines TRBV7-2 with TRBJ2-3; 8 nucleotides line up with TRBD2. The CDR3 is 15 residues long. V was pared by 1 base and J by 5 bases, with 5 bases of the junction left unmatched. In germline, CDR1 is SGHTA, CDR2 FQGNSA. The CDR3 loop reads CASSLVRGAGDTQYF. CDR3 sequence (DNA): TGTGCCAGCAGCTTAGTGCGGGGGGCTGGAGATACGCAGTATTTT.

This clonotype showed up many times. The DNA of the CDR3 is TGTGCCAGCAGTTGGGACCTAGCGGGGGGCACAGATACGCAGTATTTT. Protein sequence: CASSWDLAGGTDTQYF. The V and J genes are TRBV28 and TRBJ2-3; TRBD2 aligns across 10 bases. Trimming cost V 4 bases and J 1 base; bases outside gene matches: 5. The CDR3 loop spans 16 amino acids. Germline V gives CDR1 MDHEN, CDR2 SYDVKM.

The chain recombines TRBV4-2 with TRBJ1-5, with D unresolved. Trimming removed 0 bases from V and 5 bases from J, with 11 bases in between. This CDR3 spans 15 amino acids. Germline V gives CDR1 LGHNA, CDR2 YNFKEQ. The CDR3 sequence is CASSQDLTDYQPQHF. In nucleotides, the CDR3 is TGTGCCAGCAGCCAAGATCTGACGGACTATCAGCCCCAGCATTTT.

Concerning this clonotype itself: This may arise from a read error, as a much more abundant clone is one base away. The rearrangement joins TRBV7-3 to TRBJ2-1, with 8 bases matching TRBD2. Looked up from germline, CDR1 is SGHTA and CDR2 is FQGTGA. V lost 5 bases to trimming and J lost 5 bases; unmatched junction nucleotides: 8. The CDR3 sequence is 15 residues long. CDR3 protein: CASSPRGGPHNEQFF. The DNA of the CDR3 is TGTGCCAGCAGCCCACGGGGGGGGCCCCACAATGAGCAGTTCTTC.

The chain uses TRBV27 and TRBJ1-6; D is perhaps TRBD1 (6 bases). CDR1 MNHEY and CDR2 SMNVEV come from the germline V gene (reference sequence). Trimming took off 3 bases at V and 8 bases at J, with 14 bases between the two ends. The CDR3 extends over 15 amino acids. The CDR3 DNA follows: TGTGCCAGCAGTTTCTGGTTGGACAGCGATTCACCCCTCCACTTT. Its translation is CASSFWLDSDSPLHF.

This clonotype was observed a few times. The V gene is TRBV6-1, the J gene TRBJ2-2; TRBD2 aligns across 7 bases. The trim removed 3 bases at V and 4 bases at J, leaving 2 bases unmatched. The CDR3 is made up of 14 amino acids. CDR1 is MNHNS and CDR2 is SASEGT in the germline V gene. The CDR3 nucleotides are TGTGCCAGCAGTGAGGGGGGGAGCACCGGGGAGCTGTTTTTT. It translates to CASSEGGSTGELFF.

This clonotype was picked up a small number of times. The rearrangement links TRBV7-6 to TRBJ2-3; TRBD2 might be the D (6 bases). The V gene lost 5 bases and the J gene lost 7 bases, with 16 bases spanning the gap. Germline V gene sequence: CDR1 SGHVS, CDR2 FNYEAQ. This CDR3 has 14 residues. The CDR3 spells CASSPPWGDHTQYF. The CDR3 nucleotides are TGTGCCAGCAGCCCCCCGTGGGGGGATCATACGCAGTATTTT.

This clonotype was counted at least ten times. J is TRBJ1-2 and V is TRBV12-3 or TRBV12-4; D is unclear. Trimming cost V 6 bases and J 5 bases, with 19 bases left between them. There are 15 residues in the CDR3. The CDR3 DNA reads as TGTGCCAGCAGCCCAGGACGGATGTCATCGTATGGCTACACCTTC. This sequence encodes CASSPGRMSSYGYTF.

The V call is TRBV28, the J call TRBJ1-1; 12 nucleotides agree with TRBD1. Germline V gives CDR1 MDHEN, CDR2 SYDVKM. V dropped 6 bases and J dropped 5; count of bases not matched to a gene: 10. This CDR3 has 16 residues. CDR3 bases: TGTGCCAGCAGGCATCCCCCGGGACAGGGGGCGACTGAAGCTTTCTTT. Encoded protein: CASRHPPGQGATEAFF.

This clonotype was seen only a few times. The CDR3 reads CASSPLTSGGTDTQYF. CDR3 sequence (DNA): TGTGCCAGCAGTCCCCTCACTAGCGGGGGCACAGATACGCAGTATTTT. The J gene is TRBJ2-3, the V gene TRBV28; 10 nucleotides line up with TRBD2. Losses at the gene ends were 5 bases for V and 1 base for J; bases not matched to a gene: 6. CDR1 is MDHEN and CDR2 is SYDVKM in the germline V gene. The CDR3 runs 16 residues.

The V call is TRBV28, the J call TRBJ2-7; D perhaps matches TRBD1 (5 bases). Germline V gene lookup returns CDR1 MDHEN and CDR2 SYDVKM. Deletions cut 3 bases from V and 4 bases from J, with 10 bases between. This CDR3 spans 13 amino acids. The CDR3 is CASSFQGIYEQYV. The CDR3 DNA reads as TGTGCCAGCAGTTTCCAGGGTATATACGAGCAGTACGTC.

At least ten counts were recorded for this clonotype. The chain recombines TRBV7-6 with TRBJ2-3; D ambiguous. The CDR3 loop spans 12 amino acids. Per germline, CDR1 SGHVS and CDR2 FNYEAQ. The V gene lost 5 bases and the J gene lost 4 bases, with 7 bases spanning the gap. The CDR3 region has the DNA TGTGCCAGCAGCCTCTCCTCAGATACGCAGTATTTT. It codes for CASSLSSDTQYF. Full variable domain (remainder filled in from reference TRBV7-6 and TRBJ2-3): GAGVSQSPRYKVTKRGQDVALRCDPISGHVSLYWYRQALGQGPEFLTYFNYEAQQDKSGLPNDRFSAERPEGSISTLTIQRTEQRDSAMYRCASSLSSDTQYFGPGTRLTVL.

This clonotype was seen repeatedly, ten times or more. V is TRBV7-2 and J is TRBJ2-7, with 9 nucleotides matching TRBD2. Germline V gene lookup returns CDR1 SGHTA and CDR2 FQGNSA. V was clipped by 1 base and J by 6 bases; unmatched bases: 16. The CDR3 runs 18 residues. The CDR3, as DNA: TGTGCCAGCAGCTTAGGTGCGGGGGGGCCGTTAGACCTTTTCGAGCAGTACGTC. This codes for CASSLGAGGPLDLFEQYV.

This clonotype was seen repeatedly, ten times or more. The genes are TRBV7-6 and TRBJ1-1; unclear D gene. Trimming removed 5 bases at V and 6 bases at J, with 10 bases between. The CDR3 length is 12 residues. Germline CDR1 and CDR2: SGHVS and FNYEAQ. The DNA of the CDR3 is TGTGCCAGCAGCCCAGGACGAGCTGAAGCTTTCTTT. Translated: CASSPGRAEAFF.

This clonotype appeared a few times. The chain recombines TRBV2 with TRBJ1-2; D is ambiguous. V lost 6 bases, J lost 0 bases, and 8 bases lay in between. The CDR3 sequence is 13 residues long. From germline, CDR1 is SNHLY and CDR2 FYNNEI. DNA for the CDR3: TGTGCCAGCAGCGCCGGGGCTAACTATGGCTACACCTTC. This encodes CASSAGANYGYTF.

J is TRBJ2-7 and V is TRBV6-2 or TRBV6-3; TRBD1 aligns across 9 bases. Germline CDR1 MNHEY, CDR2 SVGEGT. The J segment lost 2 bases and the V segment lost 3 bases, leaving 5 bases of the junction unmatched. The CDR3 sequence is 15 residues long. CDR3 protein: CASSYPGQGAYEQYV. The CDR3 bases are TGTGCCAGCAGTTATCCGGGACAGGGAGCCTACGAGCAGTACGTC.

V gene TRBV19 combines with J gene TRBJ1-6; tentative D call: TRBD1 (5 bases). This CDR3 contains 15 residues. Germline V gene data show CDR1 as LNHDA and CDR2 as SQIVND (reference sequence). V was pared by 3 bases and J by 5 bases, with 11 bases between. CDR3 DNA: TGTGCCAGTAGTATCGGGACGGCCAATAATTCACCCCTCCACTTT. It codes for CASSIGTANNSPLHF.

This sequence joins TRBV28 and TRBJ2-7, with D possibly matching TRBD2 (6 bases). Germline lookup yields CDR1 MDHEN and CDR2 SYDVKM. Trimming pared 5 bases from V and 4 bases from J, leaving 12 bases between. The CDR3 is 13 amino acids. The CDR3 DNA is TGTGCCAGCAGTCTCCGCGGGGCTTACGAGCAGTACGTC. The encoded protein is CASSLRGAYEQYV.

The rearrangement uses TRBV9 and TRBJ2-1; the match to TRBD2 covers 11 bases. CDR3 length equals 16 residues. CDR1 and CDR2 (germline): SGDLS, YYNGEE. With V trimmed by 5 bases and J by 7 bases, 11 bases remained unmatched. CDR3 amino acids: CASSRKWGLAANEQFF. CDR3 sequence (DNA): TGTGCCAGCAGTCGGAAGTGGGGACTAGCGGCAAATGAGCAGTTCTTC.

The DNA for the CDR3 is TGTGCCAGCAGCCACTCGGACTGGTCGGATACGCAGTATTTT. Translating gives CASSHSDWSDTQYF. This chain links TRBV7-9 with TRBJ2-3; possible D gene TRBD2, 5 bases. Trimming took 5 bases from V and 6 from J, leaving 15 bases between them. Per germline, CDR1 SEHNR and CDR2 FQNEAQ (reference sequence). The CDR3 runs to 14 residues. The entire variable domain, with the rest obtained from reference TRBV7-9 and TRBJ2-3, is as follows: DTGVSQNPRHKITKRGQNVTFRCDPISEHNRLYWYRQTLGQGPEFLTYFQNEAQLEKSRLLSDRFSAERPKGSFSTLEIQRTEQGDSAMYLCASSHSDWSDTQYFGPGTRLTVL.

This clonotype occurred many times. V gene TRBV7-9 combines with J gene TRBJ2-1; D is perhaps TRBD1 or TRBD2 (5 bases each). Trimming removed 5 bases at V and 8 bases at J, with 19 bases between. CDR1 is SEHNR, CDR2 FQNEAQ, per germline (reference sequence). The CDR3 sequence is 15 residues long. As DNA, the CDR3 is TGTGCCAGCAGCCCCCGACGGGGCCCATCCGATGAGCAGTTCTTC. This codes for CASSPRRGPSDEQFF.